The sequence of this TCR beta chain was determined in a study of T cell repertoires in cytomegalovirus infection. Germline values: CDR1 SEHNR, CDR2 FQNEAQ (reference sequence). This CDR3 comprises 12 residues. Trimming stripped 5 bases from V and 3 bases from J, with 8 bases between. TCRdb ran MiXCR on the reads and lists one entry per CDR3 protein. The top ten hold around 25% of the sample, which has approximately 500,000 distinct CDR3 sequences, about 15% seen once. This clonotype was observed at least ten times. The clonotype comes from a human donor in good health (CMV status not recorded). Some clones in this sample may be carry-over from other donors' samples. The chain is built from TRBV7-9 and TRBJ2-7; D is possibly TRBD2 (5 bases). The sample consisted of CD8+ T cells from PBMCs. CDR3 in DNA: TGTGCCAGCAGCACAGACTACTACGAGCAGTACTTC. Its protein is CASSTDYYEQYF.